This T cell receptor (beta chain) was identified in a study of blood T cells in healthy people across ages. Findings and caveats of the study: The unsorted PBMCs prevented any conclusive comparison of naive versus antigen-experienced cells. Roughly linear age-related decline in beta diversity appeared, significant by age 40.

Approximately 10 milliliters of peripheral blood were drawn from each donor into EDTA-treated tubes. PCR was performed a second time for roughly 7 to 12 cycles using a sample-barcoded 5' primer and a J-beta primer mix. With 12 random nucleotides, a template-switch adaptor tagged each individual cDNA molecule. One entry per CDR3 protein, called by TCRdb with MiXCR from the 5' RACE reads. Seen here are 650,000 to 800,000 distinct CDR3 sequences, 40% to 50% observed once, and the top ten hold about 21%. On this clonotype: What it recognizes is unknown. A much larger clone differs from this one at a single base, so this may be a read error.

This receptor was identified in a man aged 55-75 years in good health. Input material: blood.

CDR3 DNA: TGCAGCGTTAGAGGGGGGGCATTAAAAGAGACCCAGTACTTC. It specifies CSVRGGALKETQYF. This chain uses TRBV29-1 with TRBJ2-5, with D maybe TRBD2 (7 bases). Germline V gene data show CDR1 as SQVTM and CDR2 as ANQGSEA. Trimming pared 5 bases from V and 3 bases from J, leaving 16 bases between. The CDR3 is 14 amino acids. Full variable domain (outside the CDR3, taken from reference TRBV29-1 and TRBJ2-5): SAVISQKPSRDICQRGTSLTIQCQVDSQVTMMFWYRQQPGQSLTLIATANQGSEATYESGFVIDKFPISRPNLTFSTLTVSNMSPEDSSIYLCSVRGGALKETQYFGPGTRLLVL.